A selection of T cell receptor beta chains follows, all from one sample in a study of Graves' ophthalmopathy and Graves' hyperthyroidism. One entry per CDR3 protein results from TCRdb running MiXCR on the multiplex PCR reads. Here the sample spans about 220,000 distinct CDR3 sequences, roughly 21% being singletons. The sample was peripheral blood. The receptors shown here come from a woman in her forties or fifties with Graves' ophthalmopathy. Each CDR3 is given with its conserved first and last residue.

j_call: TRBJ1-3; v_call: TRBV6-1; cdr3_length: 15; cdr3_aa: CASKSPQGSGNTIYF
j_call: TRBJ1-1; v_call: TRBV11-1; cdr3_length: 16; cdr3_aa: CASSLGDRVSGTEAFF
j_call: TRBJ2-5; v_call: TRBV5-1; cdr3_length: 16; cdr3_aa: CASSQPSGGREETQYF
j_call: TRBJ1-2; v_call: TRBV20-1; cdr3_length: 14; cdr3_aa: CSAREGGRSYRYTF
j_call: TRBJ1-2; v_call: TRBV15; cdr3_length: 13; cdr3_aa: CATTLLGSYGYTF
j_call: TRBJ1-1; v_call: TRBV11-3; cdr3_length: 16; cdr3_aa: CASSLVEIGTATEAFF
j_call: TRBJ2-2; v_call: TRBV20-1; cdr3_length: 15; cdr3_aa: CSASSGISTTGELFF
j_call: TRBJ2-4; v_call: TRBV7-8; cdr3_length: 18; cdr3_aa: CASSYRGSFGGAKNIQYF
j_call: TRBJ2-7; v_call: TRBV27; cdr3_length: 16; cdr3_aa: CASSLSTSGAPYEQYF
j_call: TRBJ1-2; v_call: TRBV28; cdr3_length: 14; cdr3_aa: CATTNGDHAWGYTF
j_call: TRBJ2-7; v_call: TRBV27; cdr3_length: 13; cdr3_aa: CASSSGLAGTRYF
j_call: TRBJ2-5; v_call: TRBV18; cdr3_length: 19; cdr3_aa: CASSPGLGQSKEGTETQYF
j_call: TRBJ1-5; v_call: TRBV19; cdr3_length: 16; cdr3_aa: CASSTPRGGVSQPQHF
j_call: TRBJ2-6; v_call: TRBV15; cdr3_length: 15; cdr3_aa: CATSRAGSGANVLTF
j_call: TRBJ2-5; v_call: TRBV7-8; cdr3_length: 13; cdr3_aa: CACSLARGESQYF
j_call: TRBJ2-7; v_call: TRBV5-1; cdr3_length: 17; cdr3_aa: CASSFDHGTEVSYEQYF
j_call: TRBJ2-4; v_call: TRBV19; cdr3_length: 15; cdr3_aa: CASTGGRGYKNIQYF
j_call: TRBJ1-2; v_call: TRBV15; cdr3_length: 13; cdr3_aa: CATSRTGNYGYTF
j_call: TRBJ1-2; v_call: TRBV20-1; cdr3_length: 13; cdr3_aa: CSARDRQHYGYTF
j_call: TRBJ2-7; v_call: TRBV30; cdr3_length: 15; cdr3_aa: CAWSPLRPPSYEQYF
j_call: TRBJ2-7; v_call: TRBV29-1; cdr3_length: 13; cdr3_aa: CSAGRTGGYEQYF
j_call: TRBJ1-2; v_call: TRBV28; cdr3_length: 14; cdr3_aa: CASTGTVRNYGYTF